Detailed here is one T cell receptor (beta chain). This sample is drawn from a study of blood T cell repertoires in COVID-19. About the study: The samples span acute and convalescent COVID-19 from the United States, Italy and Spain. PBMCs, B-cell-depleted T cells, or T cells provided the cDNA or gDNA that made up the material.

Under the authors' procedure: Reference gene primer amplification gave nucleated cell count estimates. TCRdb's table, derived via immunoSEQ multiplex PCR, lists solely in-frame clones and lacks some. V, J and clone size are those of that table, while D and trimming were read from the DNA. The table includes about 73,000 clones, more than 80% detected once. J was trimmed by 5 bases and V by 4 bases; bases with no gene match: 6. The CDR3 has 15 residues. Looked up from germline, CDR1 is SGHRS and CDR2 is YFSETQ. The chain recombines TRBV5-1 with TRBJ2-3; TRBD2 aligns across 11 bases. Material: peripheral blood. The origin of this receptor is a woman aged 70-85 years with acute or convalescent COVID-19. CDR3 protein: CASSPTSGNGDTQYF. CDR3 nucleotides: TGCGCCAGCAGCCCGACTAGCGGGAACGGAGATACGCAGTATTTT.